Below, one TCR beta chain is given with its context. The antigen it recognizes is unknown. One base away there is no much larger clone; base qualities are not given. The data are from a study of T cell changes during pregnancy in multiple sclerosis (dated 2019 in TCRdb). As for the study more broadly: The study looked at changes in the T cell repertoire across pregnancy in women with multiple sclerosis.

V sheds 6 bases and J sheds 0 bases, leaving 8 bases between their ends. From its cysteine to its phenylalanine, the CDR3 spans 13 amino acids. Just the 39-base CDR3 DNA is kept, in frame starting at base 1. Looking up the germline V gene (reference sequence) yields CDR1 MNHNY and CDR2 SVGAGI. The method was the immunoSEQ multiplex PCR assay. Imported from immuneACCESS, the table was reduced by TCRdb to in-frame sequences with V and J called. These copies leave out some clones; in studies compared against another copy, an unresolved V gene accounts for under half, and the cause of the remainder is not known. The sample contains fewer than 40,000 clones, 90% of them found a single time. The ten biggest clones cover approximately 0.47% of the sample.

The sequence was collected from a female donor in good health, enrolled as a control in a pregnancy study. Sequencing was performed on CD4+ T cells from peripheral blood mononuclear cells, taken in the second trimester of pregnancy. This chain joins TRBV6-6 to TRBJ1-1; no confident D gene assignment can be made. The sequenced DNA: TGTGCCAGCAGAGACTACATGAACACTGAAGCTTTCTTT. Its protein is CASRDYMNTEAFF.